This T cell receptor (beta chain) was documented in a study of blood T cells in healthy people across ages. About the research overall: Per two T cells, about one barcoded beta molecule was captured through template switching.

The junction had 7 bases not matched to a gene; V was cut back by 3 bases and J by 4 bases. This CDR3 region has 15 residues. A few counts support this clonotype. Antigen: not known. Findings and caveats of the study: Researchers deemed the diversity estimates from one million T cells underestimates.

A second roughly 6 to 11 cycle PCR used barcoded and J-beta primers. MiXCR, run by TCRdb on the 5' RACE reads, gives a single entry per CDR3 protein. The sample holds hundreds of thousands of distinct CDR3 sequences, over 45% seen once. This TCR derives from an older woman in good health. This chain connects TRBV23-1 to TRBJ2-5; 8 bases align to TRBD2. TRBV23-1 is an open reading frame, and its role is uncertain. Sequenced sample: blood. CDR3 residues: CASSQGSGVPETQYF. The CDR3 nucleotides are TGCGCCAGCAGTCAGGGTAGCGGGGTTCCAGAGACCCAGTACTTC.